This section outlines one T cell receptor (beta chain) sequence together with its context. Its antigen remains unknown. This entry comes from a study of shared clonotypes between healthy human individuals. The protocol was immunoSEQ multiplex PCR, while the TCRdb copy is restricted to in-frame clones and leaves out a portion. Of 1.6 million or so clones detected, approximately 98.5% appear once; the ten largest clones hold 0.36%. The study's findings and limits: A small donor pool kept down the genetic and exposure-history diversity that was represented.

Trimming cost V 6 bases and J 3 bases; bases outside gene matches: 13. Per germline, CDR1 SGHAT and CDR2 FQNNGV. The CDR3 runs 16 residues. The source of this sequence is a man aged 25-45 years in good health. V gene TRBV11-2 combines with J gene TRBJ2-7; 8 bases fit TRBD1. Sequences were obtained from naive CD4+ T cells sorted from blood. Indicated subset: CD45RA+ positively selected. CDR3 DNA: TGTGCCAGCAGGGTACAGGCGGACAGGGAACGCTACGAGCAGTACTTC. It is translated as CASRVQADRERYEQYF.